Each of the 19 T cell receptor beta chains below was sequenced from the same sample in a study of blood T cell repertoires in COVID-19. Here immunoSEQ multiplex PCR was the method, and the copy in TCRdb shows in-frame clones only, minus some. The repertoire includes approximately 34,000 clones, 75% to 90% of them detected once, and about an eighth sits in the top ten. Sequences were obtained from peripheral blood. These receptors all come from a woman aged 70-85 years with acute or convalescent COVID-19.

V usage is TRBV11-3 and J usage is TRBJ1-4, with 8 bases fitting TRBD1. V was clipped by 5 bases and J by 3 bases; unmatched bases: 5. This CDR3 contains 15 residues. Germline V gene data show CDR1 as SGHNT and CDR2 as YENEEA. CDR3: CASSTGTGPNEKLFF. The CDR3 DNA is TGTGCCAGCAGCACCGGGACAGGCCCTAATGAAAAACTGTTTTTT.

This sequence joins TRBV5-6 and TRBJ2-7; 13 bases map to TRBD2. Germline V gene lookup returns CDR1 SGHDT and CDR2 YYEEEE. The CDR3 length is 19 residues. J gave up 4 bases and V 0 bases, and 13 bases lay outside the gene matches. The CDR3 loop reads CASSLGPGQWTSGSYEQYF. In DNA form, the CDR3 reads TGTGCCAGCAGCTTGGGACCGGGACAGTGGACTAGCGGGAGTTACGAGCAGTACTTC.

The rearrangement uses TRBV10-1 and TRBJ1-5; possibly TRBD1 for D (5 bases). CDR3 length: 14 amino acids. Trimming pared 1 base from V and 7 bases from J, leaving 11 bases between. Germline V lookup: CDR1 WNHNN, CDR2 SYGVQD (reference sequence). For the CDR3, the DNA is TGCGCCAGCAGTGAGTTGAGGGGAGGGCAGCCCCAGCATTTT. As protein: CASSELRGGQPQHF.

This sequence joins TRBV21-1 and TRBJ2-1; the table gives TRBD2 as D, unverified against the DNA. TRBV21-1 is marked as a pseudogene. The CDR3 is made up of 14 amino acids. CDR3 DNA sequence: TGTGCCAGCACCCCCGGTGGTAGCCACAATGAGCAGTTCTTC. This sequence encodes CASTPGGSHNEQFF.

This sequence joins TRBV7-2 and TRBJ2-5, with TRBD1 identical over 8 bases. Germline V gene lookup returns CDR1 SGHTA and CDR2 FQGNSA. The trim removed 1 base at V and 6 bases at J, leaving 7 bases unmatched. The CDR3 is made up of 15 amino acids. CDR3 DNA sequence: TGTGCCAGCAGCTTAGATCAGGGGGCGATGAAGACCCAGTACTTC. As protein: CASSLDQGAMKTQYF.

The chain couples TRBV5-5 to TRBJ1-3, with 10 bases aligning to TRBD1. Germline V gene data show CDR1 as SGHKS and CDR2 as YYEKEE (reference sequence). V was clipped by 2 bases and J by 0 bases; unmatched bases: 14. The CDR3 has 20 amino acids. CDR3 bases: TGTGCCAGCAGCTTTTTCGACAGGGGGCGAATCCCCATCTCTGGAAACACCATATATTTT. Protein product: CASSFFDRGRIPISGNTIYF. The full variable domain, completed using reference TRBV5-5 and TRBJ1-3, is DAGVTQSPTHLIKTRGQQVTLRCSPISGHKSVSWYQQVLGQGPQFIFQYYEKEERGRGNFPDRFSARQFPNYSSELNVNALLLGDSALYLCASSFFDRGRIPISGNTIYFGEGSWLTVV.

This chain links TRBV5-1 with TRBJ2-7, with 8 bases matching TRBD2. After removal of 1 base from V and 0 bases from J, the junction contained 3 bases not matched to a gene. Germline CDR1 reads SGHRS; CDR2 reads YFSETQ. The CDR3 is made up of 15 amino acids. CDR3 amino acids: CASSLSGGVSYEQYF. CDR3 nucleotides: TGCGCCAGCAGCTTGTCCGGGGGGGTCTCCTACGAGCAGTACTTC. Full variable domain (remainder filled in from reference TRBV5-1 and TRBJ2-7): KAGVTQTPRYLIKTRGQQVTLSCSPISGHRSVSWYQQTPGQGLQFLFEYFSETQRNKGNFPGRFSGRQFSNSRSEMNVSTLELGDSALYLCASSLSGGVSYEQYFGPGTRLTVT.

This clone was observed a few times. The chain carries TRBV6-4 and TRBJ2-1, with D maybe TRBD2 (5 bases). This CDR3 contains 16 residues. Trimming left V 2 bases short and J 7 bases short, with 18 bases between. Germline CDR1 MRHNA, CDR2 SNTAGT. The CDR3, as DNA: TGTGCCAGCAGTGACACGGGGAGAGGCCATATGAATGAGCAGTTCTTC. Its translation is CASSDTGRGHMNEQFF.

This clone was detected once. The chain's CDR3 is CASSSSTSEGYEQYF. CDR3 nucleotide sequence: TGTGCCAGCAGTTCCTCGACTAGCGAGGGCTACGAGCAGTACTTC. V and J are TRBV6-5 and TRBJ2-7, with TRBD2 matching 8 bases. CDR3 length equals 15 residues. Germline V gene sequence: CDR1 MNHEY, CDR2 SVGAGI. J was trimmed by 3 bases and V by 4 bases; bases with no gene match: 8.

The CDR3 bases are TGTGCCAGCAGTTTGGGAGGGAACTCTGGAAACACCATATATTTT. Translated, it gives CASSLGGNSGNTIYF. The genes are TRBV28 and TRBJ1-3; D gene ambiguous. The V end was cut by 3 bases, the J end by 0 bases, with 9 bases between. The CDR3 covers 15 residues. CDR1 is MDHEN and CDR2 is SYDVKM in the germline V gene.

This clone was detected once. The V gene is TRBV6-5, the J gene TRBJ2-7; possible D gene TRBD1, 5 bases. The V and J ends lost 6 bases and 0 bases respectively, with 9 bases between them. Germline lookup yields CDR1 MNHEY and CDR2 SVGAGI. This CDR3 is 13 amino acids long. CDR3 residues: CASRSDISYEQYF. CDR3 DNA: TGTGCCAGCAGGTCGGACATCTCCTACGAGCAGTACTTC.

Concerning this clone itself: The junction and the germline gene differ at one end; a read error may be behind it. This chain joins TRBV6-2 or TRBV6-3 and TRBJ2-7, with D perhaps TRBD1 (6 bases). The length of the CDR3 is 11 residues. The germline gives CDR1 MNHEY, CDR2 SVGEGT. Here the CDR3 DNA reads TGTGCCAGCAGTTACCCACAGGGCCCTCGATTC. It translates to CASSYPQGPRF.

This clone was seen more than once but under ten times. The gene calls are TRBV28 and TRBJ1-1; D possibly corresponds to TRBD1 (6 bases). V lost 6 bases and J lost 8, with 16 bases in between. The V gene's germline CDR1 is MDHEN and CDR2 SYDVKM. The CDR3 totals 13 residues. CDR3 nucleotide sequence: TGTGCCAGCAGCTCGCCGATGGACAGAGAAGCTTTCTTT. Its translation is CASSSPMDREAFF.

This chain uses TRBV28 with TRBJ1-5, with D maybe TRBD1 (6 bases). The CDR3 is made up of 17 amino acids. CDR1 and CDR2 from the germline V gene are MDHEN and SYDVKM. V was shortened by 6 bases and J by 0 bases, with 18 bases between the two germline ends. The DNA for the CDR3 is TGTGCCAGCAGCAGTTTAGGGGGAGTTTATAGCAATCAGCCCCAGCATTTT. Its protein is CASSSLGGVYSNQPQHF.

By sample share, this clone is medium-sized (0.01 to 0.1%). V is TRBV6-5 and J is TRBJ2-1; the D gene is possibly TRBD2 (6 bases). CDR1 is MNHEY and CDR2 is SVGAGI in the germline V gene. V gave up 2 bases and J gave up 6 bases, with 8 bases separating them. The length of the CDR3 is 13 residues. CDR3 coding DNA: TGTGCCAGCAGTTACATGGAGGGCAATGAGCAGTTCTTC. It is translated as CASSYMEGNEQFF.

The chain has TRBV12-3 or TRBV12-4 and TRBJ2-5; TRBD1 matches at 8 bases. There are 13 residues in the CDR3. V was pared by 6 bases and J by 2 bases, with 2 bases of the junction left unmatched. CDR3 amino acids: CASRGDRQETQYF. The CDR3 DNA reads TGTGCCAGCAGGGGGGACAGGCAAGAGACCCAGTACTTC.

The CDR3 coding sequence is TGTGCCAGCAGTTTCCGCCTCACAGGGGGGAACACTGAAGCTTTCTTT. It codes for CASSFRLTGGNTEAFF. This chain links TRBV27 with TRBJ1-1, with 8 nucleotides matching TRBD1. Trimming removed 3 bases from V and 1 base from J; junction bases left unmatched: 7. Germline values: CDR1 MNHEY, CDR2 SMNVEV (reference sequence). This CDR3 comprises 16 residues.

The V and J genes are TRBV7-9 and TRBJ1-1, with a weak D call TRBD1 (6 bases). The V gene's germline CDR1 is SEHNR and CDR2 FQNEAQ (reference sequence). V dropped 5 bases and J dropped 2 bases, with 12 bases sitting between them. The CDR3 is made up of 14 amino acids. CDR3 coding DNA: TGTGCCAGCAGCCCTCCCGGGACAAACACTGAAGCTTTCTTT. Its protein product is CASSPPGTNTEAFF.

This chain connects TRBV6-4 to TRBJ2-2, with a weak D call TRBD2 (6 bases). Per the germline V gene, CDR1 is MRHNA and CDR2 is SNTAGT. V dropped 3 bases and J dropped 2 bases, with 7 bases sitting between them. The CDR3 consists of 14 residues. CDR3 sequence (DNA): TGTGCCAGCAGTGAGGGACTTAACACCGGGGAGCTGTTTTTT. This translates into CASSEGLNTGELFF.